The 31 T cell receptor beta chains reported below all come from one sample, sequenced in a study of OX40 agonist ivuxolimab in advanced cancers. Profiling relied on immunoSEQ multiplex PCR, and the TCRdb table lists in-frame clones only, not all of them. Altogether tens of thousands of clones are present, 85% to 95% being singletons, with the ten largest covering 0.69%. This material consisted of CD4+ or CD8+ T cells sorted from blood, taken in a trial of the OX40 agonist ivuxolimab. The receptors were gathered from an adult with an advanced solid tumor such as melanoma, head and neck, liver or kidney cancer.

V and J are TRBV7-8 and TRBJ1-5; the match to TRBD1 covers 11 bases. This CDR3 region has 18 residues. The germline V gene has CDR1 SGHVS and CDR2 FQNEAQ. V lost 4 bases to trimming and J lost 1 base; unmatched junction nucleotides: 9. In DNA form, the CDR3 reads TGTGCCAGCAGCTCCGGGACAGGGGGGGCGTGGAGCAATCAGCCCCAGCATTTT. Its protein product is CASSSGTGGAWSNQPQHF. Complete variable domain (other parts from reference TRBV7-8 and TRBJ1-5): GAGVSQSPRYKVAKRGQDVALRCDPISGHVSLFWYQQALGQGPEFLTYFQNEAQLDKSGLPSDRFFAERPEGSVSTLKIQRTQQEDSAVYLCASSSGTGGAWSNQPQHFGDGTRLSIL.

The chain's CDR3 is CASTAGSGGELFF. CDR3 DNA sequence: TGTGCCAGCACCGCCGGGAGCGGCGGGGAGCTGTTTTTT. V gene TRBV9 combines with J gene TRBJ2-2; TRBD2 is a possible D gene (6 bases). CDR1 and CDR2 from the germline V gene are SGDLS and YYNGEE. This CDR3 has 13 amino acids. V lost 6 bases and J lost 7, with 13 bases in between.

V gene TRBV5-1 combines with J gene TRBJ1-1; D possibly corresponds to TRBD1 (6 bases). In germline, CDR1 is SGHRS, CDR2 YFSETQ. With 4 bases removed from V and 4 bases from J, the gap between germline ends came to 17 bases. The CDR3 has 15 residues. The CDR3 DNA reads as TGCGCCAGCAGCCCTACTTCGGGGGCTCGCACTGAAGCTTTCTTT. It encodes CASSPTSGARTEAFF.

The chain uses TRBV18 and TRBJ2-7, with D maybe TRBD2 (5 bases). Trimming stripped 3 bases from V and 3 bases from J, with 15 bases between. The germline V gene encodes CDR1 KGHSH and CDR2 LQKENI. This CDR3 spans 15 amino acids. This CDR3 reads CASSPSGVFGYEQYF. CDR3 bases: TGTGCCAGCTCACCCTCCGGGGTTTTCGGCTACGAGCAGTACTTC. Full variable domain (outside the CDR3, taken from reference TRBV18 and TRBJ2-7): NAGVMQNPRHLVRRRGQEARLRCSPMKGHSHVYWYRQLPEEGLKFMVYLQKENIIDESGMPKERFSAEFPKEGPSILRIQQVVRGDSAAYFCASSPSGVFGYEQYFGPGTRLTVT.

This chain uses TRBV5-1 with TRBJ2-2; 7 positions agree with TRBD1. The junction had 2 bases not matched to a gene; V was cut back by 0 bases and J by 0 bases. Looked up from germline, CDR1 is SGHRS and CDR2 is YFSETQ. The CDR3 has 16 amino acids. This chain's CDR3 is CASSLATGANTGELFF. CDR3 in DNA: TGCGCCAGCAGCTTGGCCACAGGGGCGAACACCGGGGAGCTGTTTTTT.

J is TRBJ2-1 and V is TRBV25-1; TRBD1 agrees at 7 bases. This CDR3 has 16 residues. Looked up from germline, CDR1 is MGHDK and CDR2 is SYGVNS. V shed 2 bases, J shed 1 base, and the junction held 5 bases outside the gene matches. The DNA for the CDR3 is TGTGCCAGCAGTGAACCGGGACAGCGGTCCTACAATGAGCAGTTCTTC. Translated, it gives CASSEPGQRSYNEQFF.

The chain couples TRBV6-5 to TRBJ1-3, with D tentatively TRBD1 (5 bases). In germline, CDR1 is MNHEY, CDR2 SVGAGI. Trimming cost V 7 bases and J 4 bases, with 14 bases left between them. The CDR3 totals 14 residues. In DNA form, the CDR3 reads TGTGCCAGCACGAGAAAGGGGTGGGGAAACACCATATATTTT. It translates to CASTRKGWGNTIYF.

On this clone itself: One junction end disagrees with the germline gene, perhaps due to a read error. The chain joins TRBV7-7 to TRBJ2-2; possibly TRBD2 for D (6 bases). The CDR3 covers 16 residues. Germline V gene sequence: CDR1 SSHAT, CDR2 FNYEAQ (reference sequence). In DNA, the CDR3 is TGTGCTAGCAGCTTAGTGGAGGGGTCCAACACCGGGGAGCTGTTTTTT. It codes for CASSLVEGSNTGELFF.

The J gene is TRBJ1-5, the V gene TRBV18, with 9 nucleotides matching TRBD1. From germline, CDR1 is KGHSH and CDR2 LQKENI. J lost 2 bases, V lost 3 bases, and 5 bases had no gene match. The CDR3 loop spans 16 amino acids. The CDR3 bases are TGTGCCAGCTCACCTGCCAGGACAGGGGGCAATCAGCCCCAGCATTTT. Translating gives CASSPARTGGNQPQHF.

This chain uses TRBV19 with TRBJ2-2; D not resolved. CDR3 length: 14 residues. Trimming pared 0 bases from V and 7 bases from J, leaving 9 bases between. Germline loops: CDR1 LNHDA, CDR2 SQIVND (reference sequence). The CDR3 nucleotides read TGTGCCAGTAGTATAGATTCGACGGGCGGGGAGCTGTTTTTT. Protein sequence: CASSIDSTGGELFF.

The J gene is TRBJ2-7, the V gene TRBV28; 7 positions agree with TRBD1. The CDR3 runs 15 residues. Trimming at V came to 6 bases and at J to 1 base, leaving 9 bases not matched to a gene. Germline CDR1 reads MDHEN; CDR2 reads SYDVKM. CDR3 DNA sequence: TGTGCCAGCAGCCACGGACAGGATTATTCCTACGAGCAGTACTTC. Residues: CASSHGQDYSYEQYF.

J is TRBJ2-3 and V is TRBV18, with 12 bases lining up with TRBD2. The CDR3 runs to 19 residues. The germline V gene has CDR1 KGHSH and CDR2 LQKENI. Trimming at V came to 2 bases and at J to 3 bases, leaving 12 bases not matched to a gene. The CDR3 region has the DNA TGTGCCAGCTCACCAATACTGAGGACTAGCGGGATTCAAACAGATACGCAGTATTTT. Translation: CASSPILRTSGIQTDTQYF.

This sequence joins TRBV7-9 and TRBJ2-1, with 9 bases matching TRBD2. V dropped 0 bases and J dropped 9; count of bases not matched to a gene: 3. The CDR3 contains 14 residues. Germline V gene lookup returns CDR1 SEHNR and CDR2 FQNEAQ (reference sequence). The CDR3 DNA reads as TGTGCCAGCAGCTTAGCGGGTAGCGGGGGTGAGCAGTTCTTC. Encoded protein: CASSLAGSGGEQFF.

The table lists this clone with a count of one. The genes are TRBV28 and TRBJ2-5; D not certain. Per germline, CDR1 MDHEN and CDR2 SYDVKM. This CDR3 comprises 16 residues. V gave up 7 bases and J gave up 1 base, with 19 bases separating them. The CDR3 nucleotides read TGTGCCAGCACAAGGACCCTCCCTAGGTCCCAAGAGACCCAGTACTTC. It specifies CASTRTLPRSQETQYF.

This clone appeared a single time. The rearrangement uses TRBV19 and TRBJ2-5, with D uncertain. With 4 bases removed from V and 4 bases from J, the gap between germline ends came to 16 bases. Germline assignment: CDR1 LNHDA and CDR2 SQIVND (reference sequence). This CDR3 is 15 amino acids long. This CDR3 reads CASSKGFSDGETQYF. CDR3 DNA: TGTGCCAGTAGTAAAGGTTTCTCGGACGGAGAGACCCAGTACTTC.

V is TRBV9 and J is TRBJ2-1; 10 bases are shared with TRBD2. V lost 0 bases, J lost 5 bases, and 5 bases stayed unmatched. This CDR3 has 16 residues. Germline V gene sequence: CDR1 SGDLS, CDR2 YYNGEE. The CDR3 DNA follows: TGTGCCAGCAGCGTAGTAGGGCTAGCGGGAGACAATGAGCAGTTCTTC. It is translated as CASSVVGLAGDNEQFF.

The rearrangement links TRBV10-3 to TRBJ1-1, with 8 bases aligning to TRBD1. The V gene end was trimmed by 4 bases and the J gene end by 0 bases; junction bases not matched to a gene: 4. The length of the CDR3 is 15 residues. Germline V gives CDR1 ENHRY, CDR2 SYGVKD. CDR3 amino acids: CAISGTGRVNTEAFF. In DNA form, the CDR3 reads TGTGCCATCAGTGGGACAGGGCGGGTGAACACTGAAGCTTTCTTT.

This clone appeared a single time. This sequence joins TRBV28 and TRBJ2-7; 9 bases align to TRBD1. The CDR3 extends over 15 amino acids. Germline V CDR1 and CDR2: MDHEN, SYDVKM. Unmatched junction bases numbered 8, after V lost 3 bases and J lost 5 bases. The CDR3 sequence is CASSLAGTGPHEQYF. For the CDR3, the DNA is TGTGCCAGCAGTTTGGCCGGGACAGGGCCCCACGAGCAGTACTTC.

J is TRBJ1-2 and V is TRBV6-1; TRBD1 agrees at 7 bases. The J segment lost 2 bases and the V segment lost 7 bases, leaving 7 bases of the junction unmatched. The germline CDR1 and CDR2 sequences are MNHNS and SASEGT. The CDR3 spans 14 residues. CDR3 DNA: TGTGCCAGCAAGGGGGCGCTTTTCAACTATGGCTACACCTTC. Protein sequence: CASKGALFNYGYTF.

The rearrangement uses TRBV7-2 and TRBJ2-3; D unclear. CDR3 length equals 14 residues. V was shortened by 4 bases and J by 8 bases, with 16 bases between the two germline ends. Germline values: CDR1 SGHTA, CDR2 FQGNSA. The CDR3 coding sequence is TGTGCCAGCAGCTCCGATATCGGATCGGCTACGCAGTATTTT. The encoded protein is CASSSDIGSATQYF.

The chain combines TRBV7-2 with TRBJ2-5; no clear D. V was clipped by 1 base and J by 2 bases, with 8 bases between them. Germline V CDR1 and CDR2: SGHTA, FQGNSA. The CDR3 covers 14 residues. The CDR3 DNA reads TGTGCCAGCAGCTTAGGGCCAACTCAAGAGACCCAGTACTTC. This translates into CASSLGPTQETQYF.

The rearrangement links TRBV6-5 to TRBJ2-4, with D possibly TRBD1 on 5 matching bases. V gave up 0 bases and J gave up 7 bases, with 7 bases separating them. The V gene's germline CDR1 is MNHEY and CDR2 SVGAGI. The CDR3 extends over 13 amino acids. The CDR3 here is CASSYSAGNIQYF. The CDR3 DNA reads as TGTGCCAGCAGTTACTCCGCAGGGAACATTCAGTACTTC.

This chain uses TRBV30 with TRBJ1-4; 8 bases fit TRBD1. The CDR3 is made up of 15 amino acids. J lost 4 bases, V lost 4 bases, and 8 bases had no gene match. Germline V gene data show CDR1 as GTSNPN and CDR2 as SVGIG (reference sequence). This chain's CDR3 is CAWTGQGASNEKLFF. For the CDR3, the DNA is TGTGCCTGGACGGGGCAGGGGGCAAGTAATGAAAAACTGTTTTTT.

V gene TRBV28 combines with J gene TRBJ1-2; D is unclear. V was clipped by 8 bases and J by 5 bases, with 15 bases between them. The CDR3 is made up of 13 amino acids. CDR1 and CDR2 from the germline V gene are MDHEN and SYDVKM. The CDR3 loop reads CASFPSFLYGYTF. CDR3 nucleotide sequence: TGTGCCAGCTTCCCCTCCTTCCTTTATGGCTACACCTTC.

This clone is a singleton in its sample. The J gene is TRBJ2-5, the V gene TRBV6-5; D is perhaps TRBD2 (6 bases). The CDR3 runs to 14 residues. From germline, CDR1 is MNHEY and CDR2 SVGAGI. V was cut by 2 bases and J by 6 bases, with 13 bases left in between. The CDR3 is CASSYTRGGKTQYF. CDR3 DNA sequence: TGTGCCAGCAGTTACACCCGGGGAGGAAAGACCCAGTACTTC.

The chain couples TRBV25-1 to TRBJ2-1, with TRBD2 identical over 13 bases. Trimming at V came to 2 bases and at J to 3 bases, leaving 1 base not matched to a gene. This CDR3 contains 16 residues. Germline V gene lookup returns CDR1 MGHDK and CDR2 SYGVNS. CDR3 sequence (DNA): TGTGCCAGCAGTGAAGGGACTAGCGGGATCTACAATGAGCAGTTCTTC. Translated, it gives CASSEGTSGIYNEQFF. Full variable domain (outside the CDR3, taken from reference TRBV25-1 and TRBJ2-1): EADIYQTPRYLVIGTGKKITLECSQTMGHDKMYWYQQDPGMELHLIHYSYGVNSTEKGDLSSESTVSRIRTEHFPLTLESARPSHTSQYLCASSEGTSGIYNEQFFGPGTRLTVL.

The chain couples TRBV6-1 to TRBJ1-5, with D possibly TRBD1 on 5 matching bases. V dropped 2 bases and J dropped 6 bases, with 11 bases sitting between them. The germline CDR1 and CDR2 sequences are MNHNS and SASEGT. The CDR3 extends over 14 amino acids. The CDR3 bases are TGTGCCAGCAGTGAAAGACAGAGGGGTCAGCCCCAGCATTTT. Residues: CASSERQRGQPQHF.

The chain carries TRBV5-1 and TRBJ2-7, with D unclear. The CDR3 is made up of 13 amino acids. Trimming took 1 base from V and 0 from J, leaving 5 bases between them. The germline CDR1 and CDR2 sequences are SGHRS and YFSETQ. This CDR3 reads CASSLRVSYEQYF. CDR3 nucleotide sequence: TGCGCCAGCAGCTTGCGAGTCTCCTACGAGCAGTACTTC.

The V gene is TRBV27, the J gene TRBJ1-2, with D perhaps matching TRBD1 (5 bases). Trimming removed 8 bases from V and 4 bases from J, with 14 bases in between. From germline, CDR1 is MNHEY and CDR2 SMNVEV (reference sequence). The CDR3 totals 13 residues. The DNA for the CDR3 is TGTGCCAGCCAACCCATTAGGGGCTATGGCTACACCTTC. Protein: CASQPIRGYGYTF.

The rearrangement joins TRBV11-3 to TRBJ2-7, with D possibly TRBD2 on 5 matching bases. V was shortened by 5 bases and J by 1 base, with 9 bases between the two germline ends. The CDR3 runs 13 residues. In germline, CDR1 is SGHNT, CDR2 YENEEA. The CDR3 DNA is TGTGCCAGCAGCCGCGGACTGTCCTACGAGCAGTACTTC. It codes for CASSRGLSYEQYF.

V usage is TRBV25-1 and J usage is TRBJ2-2; 11 bases match TRBD2. The CDR3 has 16 residues. Looked up from germline, CDR1 is MGHDK and CDR2 is SYGVNS. The V gene end was trimmed by 7 bases and the J gene end by 2 bases; junction bases not matched to a gene: 6. CDR3 nucleotide sequence: TGTGCCAGCAAGGAGACTAGCGGGACCAACACCGGGGAGCTGTTTTTT. Translation gives CASKETSGTNTGELFF. The variable domain in full, completed from reference TRBV25-1 and TRBJ2-2, reads EADIYQTPRYLVIGTGKKITLECSQTMGHDKMYWYQQDPGMELHLIHYSYGVNSTEKGDLSSESTVSRIRTEHFPLTLESARPSHTSQYLCASKETSGTNTGELFFGEGSRLTVL.